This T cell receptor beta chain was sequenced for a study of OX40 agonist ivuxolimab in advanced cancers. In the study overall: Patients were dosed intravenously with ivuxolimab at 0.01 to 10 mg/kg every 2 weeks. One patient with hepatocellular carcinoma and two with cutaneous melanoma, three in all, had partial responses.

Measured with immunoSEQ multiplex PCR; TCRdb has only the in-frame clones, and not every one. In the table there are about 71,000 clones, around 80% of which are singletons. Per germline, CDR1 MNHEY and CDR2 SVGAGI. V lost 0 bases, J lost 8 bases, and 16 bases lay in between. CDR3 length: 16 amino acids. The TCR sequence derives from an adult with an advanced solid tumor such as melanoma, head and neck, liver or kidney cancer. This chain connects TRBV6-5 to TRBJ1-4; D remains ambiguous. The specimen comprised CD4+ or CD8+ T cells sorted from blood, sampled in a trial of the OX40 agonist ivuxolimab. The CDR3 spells CASSYSPPGSGEKLFF. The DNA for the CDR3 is TGTGCCAGCAGTTACTCCCCACCGGGATCTGGAGAAAAACTGTTTTTT.